Following are 15 T cell receptor beta chains from one sample sequenced in a study of blood T cell repertoires in COVID-19. The repertoire was sequenced with immunoSEQ multiplex PCR; TCRdb's copy has only in-frame clones and lacks some. Here the sample spans around 190,000 clones, roughly 85% being singletons. The specimen sequenced was peripheral blood. These receptors all stem from a man aged 50-59 years with active or convalescent COVID-19.

The chain employs TRBV5-4 and TRBJ2-7, with a tentative D call TRBD1 (6 bases). With 1 base removed from V and 2 bases from J, the gap between germline ends came to 7 bases. The CDR3 spans 13 residues. Germline loops: CDR1 SGHNT, CDR2 YYREEE (reference sequence). CDR3 sequence (DNA): TGTGCCAGCAGCTTGACAGGGCCCTACGAGCAGTACTTC. The encoded protein is CASSLTGPYEQYF.

This chain uses TRBV11-1 with TRBJ2-2; a possible D gene is TRBD2 (5 bases). V was pared by 5 bases and J by 7 bases, with 11 bases between. The germline CDR1 and CDR2 sequences are SGHAT and FQDESV (reference sequence). The CDR3 loop spans 13 amino acids. In nucleotides, the CDR3 is TGTGCCAGCAGCCGCGGGCCAGGCGGGGAGCTGTTTTTT. It specifies CASSRGPGGELFF.

The chain links TRBV7-2 to TRBJ1-1; D unclear. Trimming removed 0 bases at V and 3 bases at J, with 14 bases between. The CDR3 is 16 residues long. From germline, CDR1 is SGHTA and CDR2 FQGNSA. CDR3 in amino acids: CASSLAPVEVHTEAFF. In DNA, the CDR3 is TGTGCCAGCAGCTTAGCGCCGGTTGAGGTCCACACTGAAGCTTTCTTT.

This rearrangement joins TRBV12-3 or TRBV12-4 to TRBJ1-1; TRBD1 is a possible D gene (5 bases). CDR3 length: 13 residues. V lost 0 bases and J 4 bases, leaving 6 bases between the germline ends. The CDR3 reads CASSLAGRTEAFF. The CDR3 DNA sequence: TGTGCCAGCAGTTTAGCGGGGCGCACTGAAGCTTTCTTT.

The chain employs TRBV5-1 and TRBJ1-1, with D tentatively TRBD1 (5 bases). CDR3 length: 14 amino acids. V lost 7 bases and J 1 base, leaving 14 bases between the germline ends. Germline lookup yields CDR1 SGHRS and CDR2 YFSETQ. The CDR3, as DNA: TGCGCCAGCCACGGAGGGGTCTCGAACACTGAAGCTTTCTTT. Translating gives CASHGGVSNTEAFF.

CDR3 nucleotide sequence: TGTGCCAGTCGAGTCCCGGGACAGGGGAACACTGAAGCTTTCTTT. This sequence encodes CASRVPGQGNTEAFF. The chain is built from TRBV28 and TRBJ1-1; TRBD1 aligns across 9 bases. The germline CDR1 and CDR2 sequences are MDHEN and SYDVKM. Trimming cost V 9 bases and J 1 base; bases outside gene matches: 9. The CDR3 totals 15 residues.

The chain recombines TRBV2 with TRBJ2-7; 11 bases are shared with TRBD1. V lost 4 bases to trimming and J lost 4 bases; unmatched junction nucleotides: 6. The V gene's germline CDR1 is SNHLY and CDR2 FYNNEI. The CDR3 contains 15 residues. The CDR3 bases are TGTGCCAGCAGTGGCCGGACAGGGGGCGCGTACGAGCAGTACTTC. Translation: CASSGRTGGAYEQYF.

The chain carries TRBV29-1 and TRBJ2-2, with D unresolved. The CDR3 spans 13 residues. CDR1 and CDR2 from the germline V gene are SQVTM and ANQGSEA. The V gene lost 2 bases and the J gene lost 6 bases, with 10 bases spanning the gap. CDR3 region: CSVELSSAGELFF. The CDR3 nucleotides are TGCAGCGTTGAACTGTCCAGCGCCGGGGAGCTGTTTTTT.

The V and J genes are TRBV19 and TRBJ1-6; D gene uncertain. The germline V and J ends were trimmed by 5 bases and 6 bases, with 11 bases remaining between them. From germline, CDR1 is LNHDA and CDR2 SQIVND (reference sequence). This CDR3 comprises 14 residues. The CDR3 DNA sequence: TGTGCCAGTAGTGTGGTCCAACTTAATTCACCCCTCCACTTT. Protein sequence: CASSVVQLNSPLHF.

This clone was seen a single time. This chain uses TRBV7-3 with TRBJ2-1; TRBD2 matches 10 bases. The junction had 4 bases not matched to a gene; V was cut back by 5 bases and J by 6 bases. The germline V gene encodes CDR1 SGHTA and CDR2 FQGTGA. The CDR3 totals 14 residues. CDR3 bases: TGTGCCAGCAGCCCCTCTAGCGGGGGCAATGAGCAGTTCTTC. As protein: CASSPSSGGNEQFF.

This clone was counted at least ten times. The chain carries TRBV4-1 and TRBJ1-6, with 10 bases aligning to TRBD1. The V gene end was trimmed by 3 bases and the J gene end by 10 bases; junction bases not matched to a gene: 12. Germline CDR1 is MGHRA and CDR2 is YSYEKL. The length of the CDR3 is 17 residues. CDR3 protein: CASSQGQGSATGSPLHF. In nucleotides, the CDR3 is TGCGCCAGCAGCCAGGGACAGGGGTCCGCCACGGGATCACCCCTCCACTTT.

The chain carries TRBV15 and TRBJ2-3; maybe TRBD2 (6 bases). Germline V gene sequence: CDR1 LNHNV, CDR2 YYDKDF (reference sequence). CDR3 length: 13 residues. Trimming pared 6 bases from V and 3 bases from J, leaving 10 bases between. The CDR3 loop is CATRGGTTDTQYF. The CDR3 DNA sequence: TGTGCCACCAGGGGTGGGACTACAGATACGCAGTATTTT.

The DNA for the CDR3 is TGTGCCAGCAGCCCCCCAGGGACTAATGAAAAACTGTTTTTT. It encodes CASSPPGTNEKLFF. The V gene is TRBV7-9, the J gene TRBJ1-4; D is possibly TRBD1 (5 bases). The CDR3 totals 14 residues. Germline loops: CDR1 SEHNR, CDR2 FQNEAQ (reference sequence). V was cut by 5 bases and J by 2 bases, with 9 bases left in between.

The J gene is TRBJ2-3, the V gene TRBV29-1; D may be TRBD2 (5 bases). Germline CDR1 reads SQVTM; CDR2 reads ANQGSEA. V was pared by 2 bases and J by 2 bases, with 8 bases between. This CDR3 region has 13 residues. CDR3 sequence: CSVELATTDTQYF. The CDR3 coding sequence is TGCAGCGTTGAACTAGCTACCACAGATACGCAGTATTTT.

CDR3 protein: CSVEAGTGTYNEQFF. CDR3 bases: TGCAGCGTTGAGGCCGGGACAGGGACCTACAATGAGCAGTTCTTC. V is TRBV29-1 and J is TRBJ2-1; 9 positions agree with TRBD1. The CDR3 loop spans 15 amino acids. J gave up 2 bases and V 3 bases, and 5 bases lay outside the gene matches. Germline CDR1 reads SQVTM; CDR2 reads ANQGSEA.